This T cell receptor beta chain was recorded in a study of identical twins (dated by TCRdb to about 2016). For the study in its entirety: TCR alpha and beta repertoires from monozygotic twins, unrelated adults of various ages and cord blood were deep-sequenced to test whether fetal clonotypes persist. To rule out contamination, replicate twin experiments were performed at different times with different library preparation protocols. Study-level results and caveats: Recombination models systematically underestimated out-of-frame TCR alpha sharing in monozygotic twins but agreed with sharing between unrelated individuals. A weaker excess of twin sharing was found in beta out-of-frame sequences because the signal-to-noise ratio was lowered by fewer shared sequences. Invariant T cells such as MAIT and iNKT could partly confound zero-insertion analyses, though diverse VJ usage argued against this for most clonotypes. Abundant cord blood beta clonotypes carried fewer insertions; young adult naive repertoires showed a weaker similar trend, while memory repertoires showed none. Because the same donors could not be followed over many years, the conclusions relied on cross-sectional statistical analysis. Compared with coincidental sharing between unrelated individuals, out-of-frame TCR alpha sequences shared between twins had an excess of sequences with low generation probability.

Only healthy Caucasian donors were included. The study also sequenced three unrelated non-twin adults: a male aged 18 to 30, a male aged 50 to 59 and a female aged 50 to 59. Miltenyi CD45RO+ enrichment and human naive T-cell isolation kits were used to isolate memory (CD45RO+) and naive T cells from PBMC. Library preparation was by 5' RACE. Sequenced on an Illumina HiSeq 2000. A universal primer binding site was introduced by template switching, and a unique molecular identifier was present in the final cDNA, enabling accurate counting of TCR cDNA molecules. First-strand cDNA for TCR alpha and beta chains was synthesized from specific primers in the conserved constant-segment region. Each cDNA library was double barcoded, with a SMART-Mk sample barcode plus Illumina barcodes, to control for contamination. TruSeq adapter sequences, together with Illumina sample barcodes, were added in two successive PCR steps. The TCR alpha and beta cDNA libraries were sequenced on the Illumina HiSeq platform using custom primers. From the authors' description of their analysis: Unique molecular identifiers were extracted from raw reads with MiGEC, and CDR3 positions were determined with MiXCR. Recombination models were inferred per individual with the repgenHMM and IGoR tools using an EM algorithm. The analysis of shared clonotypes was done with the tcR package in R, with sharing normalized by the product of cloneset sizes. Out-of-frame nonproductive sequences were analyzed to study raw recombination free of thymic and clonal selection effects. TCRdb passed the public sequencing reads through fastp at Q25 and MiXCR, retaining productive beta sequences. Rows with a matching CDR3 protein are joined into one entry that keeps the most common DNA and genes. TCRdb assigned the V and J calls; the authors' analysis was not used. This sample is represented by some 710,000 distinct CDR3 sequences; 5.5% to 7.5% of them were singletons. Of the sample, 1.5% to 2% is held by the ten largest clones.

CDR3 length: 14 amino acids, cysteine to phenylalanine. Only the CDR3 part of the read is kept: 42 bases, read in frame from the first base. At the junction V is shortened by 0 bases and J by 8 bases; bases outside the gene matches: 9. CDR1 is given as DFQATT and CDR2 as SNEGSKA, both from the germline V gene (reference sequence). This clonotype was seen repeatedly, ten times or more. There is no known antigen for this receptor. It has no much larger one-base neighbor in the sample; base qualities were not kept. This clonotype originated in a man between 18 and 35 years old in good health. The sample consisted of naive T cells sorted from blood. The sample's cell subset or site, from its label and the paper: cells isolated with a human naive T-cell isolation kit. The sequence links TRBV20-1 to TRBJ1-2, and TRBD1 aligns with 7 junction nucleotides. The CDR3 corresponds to CSAREGTGAGGYTF. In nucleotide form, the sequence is TGCAGTGCTAGAGAGGGAACAGGGGCGGGGGGCTACACCTTC.